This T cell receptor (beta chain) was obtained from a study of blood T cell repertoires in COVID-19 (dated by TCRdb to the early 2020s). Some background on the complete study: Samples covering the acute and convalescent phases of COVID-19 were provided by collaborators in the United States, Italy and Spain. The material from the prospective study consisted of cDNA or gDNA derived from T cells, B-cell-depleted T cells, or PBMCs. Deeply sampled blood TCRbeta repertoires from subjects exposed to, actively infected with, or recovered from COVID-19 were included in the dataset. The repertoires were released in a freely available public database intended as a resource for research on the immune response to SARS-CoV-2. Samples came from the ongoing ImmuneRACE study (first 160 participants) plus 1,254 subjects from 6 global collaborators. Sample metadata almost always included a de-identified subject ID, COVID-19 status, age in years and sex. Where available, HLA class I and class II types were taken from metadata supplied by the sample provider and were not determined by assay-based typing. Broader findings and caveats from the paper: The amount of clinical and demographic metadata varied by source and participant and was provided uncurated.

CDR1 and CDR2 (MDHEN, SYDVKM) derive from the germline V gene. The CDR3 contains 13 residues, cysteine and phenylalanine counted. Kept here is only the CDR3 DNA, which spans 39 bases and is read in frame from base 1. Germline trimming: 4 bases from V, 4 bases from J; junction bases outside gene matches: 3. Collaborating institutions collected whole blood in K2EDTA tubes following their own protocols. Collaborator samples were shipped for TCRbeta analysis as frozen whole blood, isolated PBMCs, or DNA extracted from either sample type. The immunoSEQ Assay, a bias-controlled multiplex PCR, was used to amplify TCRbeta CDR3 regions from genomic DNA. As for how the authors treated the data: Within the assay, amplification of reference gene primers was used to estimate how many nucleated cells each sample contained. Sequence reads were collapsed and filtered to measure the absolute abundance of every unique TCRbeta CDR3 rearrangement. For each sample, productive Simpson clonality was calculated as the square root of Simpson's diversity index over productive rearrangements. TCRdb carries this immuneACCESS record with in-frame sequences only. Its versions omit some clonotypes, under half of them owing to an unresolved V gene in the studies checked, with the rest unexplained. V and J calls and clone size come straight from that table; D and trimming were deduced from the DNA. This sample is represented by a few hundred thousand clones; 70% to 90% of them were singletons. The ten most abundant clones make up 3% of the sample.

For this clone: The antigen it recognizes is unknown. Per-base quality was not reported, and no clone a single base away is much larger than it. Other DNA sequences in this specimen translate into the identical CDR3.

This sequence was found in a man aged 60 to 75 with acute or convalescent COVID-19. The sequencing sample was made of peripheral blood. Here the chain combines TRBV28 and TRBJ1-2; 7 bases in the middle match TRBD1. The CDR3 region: CASSSDRPYGYTF. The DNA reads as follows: TGTGCCAGCAGTTCGGACAGGCCCTATGGCTACACCTTC.